Below, one T cell receptor beta chain is given with its context. Produced via immunoSEQ multiplex PCR; TCRdb's table is partial and in-frame only. Of under 200,000 clones in the sample, approximately 90% were seen once. This sample is drawn from a study of blood T cell repertoires in COVID-19. CDR3 size: 14 residues. Germline values: CDR1 LNHDA, CDR2 SQIVND (reference sequence). V lost 4 bases to trimming and J lost 1 base, with 10 bases between them. The V call is TRBV19, the J call TRBJ1-1, with no clear D. This sequence was found in a woman of 80 years or more in a cohort sampled during active or convalescent COVID-19. What was sequenced was peripheral blood. Here the CDR3 DNA reads TGTGCCAGTAGTAAGAACTCGAGGAACACTGAAGCTTTCTTT. Amino acids: CASSKNSRNTEAFF.